Each of the 7 T cell receptor beta chains below was sequenced from the same sample in a study of identical twins. In TCRdb, the 5' RACE reads were re-called with MiXCR into one record per CDR3 protein. The table has some 790,000 distinct CDR3 sequences, over 15% seen once. These data also formed part of another study, on T cells expressing NK-cell markers.

The sequenced sample consisted of PBMCs. The receptors derive from a young woman in good health.

V usage is TRBV6-5 and J usage is TRBJ2-2; D may correspond to TRBD1 or TRBD2 (5 bases each). Germline V lookup: CDR1 MNHEY, CDR2 SVGAGI. CDR3 length equals 14 residues. Trimming pared 0 bases from V and 6 bases from J, leaving 8 bases between. The CDR3 DNA is TGTGCCAGCAGTTACTCGAGAGGGGCCGGGGAGCTGTTTTTT. Encoded protein: CASSYSRGAGELFF.

V and J are TRBV12-3 or TRBV12-4 and TRBJ2-7; maybe TRBD1 (7 bases). The CDR3 covers 13 residues. The V and J ends lost 1 base and 7 bases respectively, with 11 bases between them. The chain's CDR3 is CASSLGPGGEQYF. CDR3 coding DNA: TGTGCCAGCAGTTTAGGTCCAGGGGGGGAGCAGTACTTC.

This clonotype was counted between two and nine times. The chain has TRBV29-1 and TRBJ2-2, with 7 bases identical to TRBD2. The CDR3 length is 15 residues. Per germline, CDR1 SQVTM and CDR2 ANQGSEA. V gave up 5 bases and J gave up 3 bases; unmatched junction bases: 9. The CDR3 spells CSVPRGGSYTGELFF. Written as DNA, the CDR3 is TGCAGCGTTCCTAGGGGCGGGAGTTACACCGGGGAGCTGTTTTTT.

CDR3 nucleotides: TGCAGTTGTCCGTGGACCGACACCGGGGAGCTGTTTTTT. Translating gives CSCPWTDTGELFF. The J gene is TRBJ2-2, the V gene TRBV20-1; unclear D gene. Germline loops: CDR1 DFQATT, CDR2 SNEGSKA (reference sequence). CDR3 length: 13 amino acids. Deletions cut 8 bases from V and 3 bases from J, with 13 bases between.

This clonotype has at least ten counts. For the CDR3, the DNA is TGCAGTGCAGGGGCCACGGGCAGGGGCCACGAGCAGTACTTC. Protein product: CSAGATGRGHEQYF. V is TRBV20-1 and J is TRBJ2-7; D possibly corresponds to TRBD1 (6 bases). CDR1 is DFQATT, CDR2 SNEGSKA, per germline (reference sequence). V was cut by 6 bases and J by 5 bases, with 20 bases left in between. This CDR3 has 14 amino acids.

J is TRBJ2-3 and V is TRBV6-2 or TRBV6-3; unclear D gene. Germline V CDR1 and CDR2: MNHEY, SVGEGT. Trimming took off 3 bases at V and 2 bases at J, with 12 bases between the two ends. This CDR3 region has 15 residues. CDR3 nucleotide sequence: TGTGCCAGCAGTTATGAGGATGTGTCCACAGATACGCAGTATTTT. Amino acid sequence: CASSYEDVSTDTQYF.

The V gene is TRBV7-2, the J gene TRBJ2-2, with 7 bases aligning to TRBD1. Trimming took 3 bases from V and 5 from J; bases not matched to a gene: 3. Germline lookup yields CDR1 SGHTA and CDR2 FQGNSA. The CDR3 consists of 14 residues. The CDR3 DNA sequence: TGTGCCAGCAGCTTTCAGGGGGATACCGGGGAGCTGTTTTTT. It translates to CASSFQGDTGELFF.